These 20 T cell receptor beta chains were sequenced from one sample in a study of OX40 agonist ivuxolimab in advanced cancers. TCRdb's table, derived via immunoSEQ multiplex PCR, lists solely in-frame clones and lacks some. The sample lists about 67,000 clones, around 84% occurring once. Here the sequenced sample was CD4+ or CD8+ T cells sorted from blood, taken in a trial of the OX40 agonist ivuxolimab. The receptors derive from an adult with an advanced solid tumor such as melanoma, head and neck, liver or kidney cancer.

This clone was counted only a few times. The CDR3 nucleotides are TGTGCCAGCAGCCAGGAGGGTTATCAGCCCCAGCATTTT. Residues: CASSQEGYQPQHF. The rearrangement links TRBV6-6 to TRBJ1-5, with no clear D. Germline CDR1 and CDR2: MNHNY and SVGAGI (reference sequence). This CDR3 comprises 13 residues. The V and J ends lost 6 bases and 5 bases respectively, with 11 bases between them.

The V gene is TRBV19, the J gene TRBJ1-1; 7 nucleotides match TRBD1. Germline values: CDR1 LNHDA, CDR2 SQIVND (reference sequence). V lost 5 bases, J lost 1 base, and 4 bases stayed unmatched. CDR3 length: 14 residues. Here the CDR3 DNA reads TGTGCCAGTAGTTCGGACAGGACGAACACTGAAGCTTTCTTT. As protein: CASSSDRTNTEAFF.

The chain is built from TRBV7-9 and TRBJ1-5, with D uncertain. Trimming took off 1 base at V and 2 bases at J, with 9 bases between the two ends. The CDR3 covers 15 residues. The germline V gene has CDR1 SEHNR and CDR2 FQNEAQ (reference sequence). The CDR3 here is CASSLGGVGNQPQHF. The CDR3 bases are TGTGCCAGCAGCTTAGGGGGTGTGGGCAATCAGCCCCAGCATTTT.

The V gene is TRBV9, the J gene TRBJ1-3; D not certain. Per germline, CDR1 SGDLS and CDR2 YYNGEE. The V end lost 4 bases, the J end lost 0 bases, and 8 bases lay between the germline ends. The CDR3 length is 14 residues. The CDR3 region has the DNA TGTGCCAGCAGCCGAGTGACCTCTGGAAACACCATATATTTT. This codes for CASSRVTSGNTIYF. The complete variable domain, with remaining parts taken from reference TRBV9 and TRBJ1-3, reads DSGVTQTPKHLITATGQRVTLRCSPRSGDLSVYWYQQSLDQGLQFLIQYYNGEERAKGNILERFSAQQFPDLHSELNLSSLELGDSALYFCASSRVTSGNTIYFGEGSWLTVV.

The V gene is TRBV19, the J gene TRBJ1-2; no clear D gene. The CDR3 spans 15 residues. The germline V gene has CDR1 LNHDA and CDR2 SQIVND (reference sequence). V was cut by 0 bases and J by 4 bases, with 12 bases left in between. The CDR3 coding sequence is TGTGCCAGTAGTATAGAGGGCAGCGGACCCTATGGCTACACCTTC. This encodes CASSIEGSGPYGYTF. Full variable domain (rest looked up from reference TRBV19 and TRBJ1-2): DGGITQSPKYLFRKEGQNVTLSCEQNLNHDAMYWYRQDPGQGLRLIYYSQIVNDFQKGDIAEGYSVSREKKESFPLTVTSAQKNPTAFYLCASSIEGSGPYGYTFGSGTRLTVV.

The chain employs TRBV6-5 and TRBJ2-5; D unclear. CDR3 length: 13 residues. Trimming stripped 2 bases from V and 5 bases from J, with 9 bases between. Germline V gene data show CDR1 as MNHEY and CDR2 as SVGAGI. DNA of the CDR3: TGTGCCAGCAGTTACGCGGCTAGTGAGACCCAGTACTTC. It yields the protein CASSYAASETQYF.

The chain recombines TRBV6-1 with TRBJ2-7, with D possibly called TRBD1 or TRBD2 (5 bases each). CDR3 length: 14 residues. CDR1 is MNHNS, CDR2 SASEGT, per germline. V was clipped by 2 bases and J by 4 bases, with 12 bases between them. This CDR3 reads CASSERGDRYEQYF. The CDR3 DNA is TGTGCCAGCAGTGAAAGGGGAGACAGATACGAGCAGTACTTC.

V and J are TRBV9 and TRBJ1-2; unclear D gene. CDR3 length equals 13 residues. With 4 bases removed from V and 4 bases from J, the gap between germline ends came to 11 bases. Germline values: CDR1 SGDLS, CDR2 YYNGEE. The CDR3 loop is CASSQGKLYGYTF. The CDR3 nucleotides are TGTGCCAGCAGCCAAGGAAAGCTCTATGGCTACACCTTC.

V gene TRBV5-1 combines with J gene TRBJ2-3; D is perhaps TRBD1 (6 bases). CDR1 is SGHRS and CDR2 is YFSETQ in the germline V gene. This CDR3 region has 14 residues. The V gene lost 4 bases and the J gene lost 8 bases, with 17 bases spanning the gap. The CDR3 region is CASSPTGPRGTQYF. The CDR3, as DNA: TGCGCCAGCAGCCCAACTGGCCCCAGGGGTACGCAGTATTTT.

V is TRBV6-6 and J is TRBJ2-1, with 9 bases identical to TRBD2. The germline V gene encodes CDR1 MNHNY and CDR2 SVGAGI (reference sequence). J was trimmed by 0 bases and V by 9 bases; bases with no gene match: 9. The length of the CDR3 is 16 residues. This chain's CDR3 is CARAGLAKNSYNEQFF. In DNA form, the CDR3 reads TGTGCCAGAGCAGGACTAGCGAAGAACTCCTACAATGAGCAGTTCTTC.

This clone was detected once. The V and J genes are TRBV7-9 and TRBJ2-3, with a possible D match to TRBD1 (6 bases). The length of the CDR3 is 16 residues. V lost 0 bases, J lost 2 bases, and 12 bases lay in between. From germline, CDR1 is SEHNR and CDR2 FQNEAQ (reference sequence). CDR3 sequence: CASSLASGANTDTQYF. In DNA form, the CDR3 reads TGTGCCAGCAGCTTAGCGTCAGGGGCGAACACAGATACGCAGTATTTT.

J is TRBJ2-3 and V is TRBV7-2; 8 bases fit TRBD1. Germline CDR1 reads SGHTA; CDR2 reads FQGNSA. The length of the CDR3 is 14 residues. V lost 4 bases, J lost 0 bases, and 0 bases stayed unmatched. CDR3 sequence (DNA): TGTGCCAGCAGCTGGACAGGGAGCACAGATACGCAGTATTTT. This translates into CASSWTGSTDTQYF.

The chain couples TRBV7-9 to TRBJ2-4; either TRBD1 or TRBD2 may fit D (5 bases each). Germline CDR1 reads SEHNR; CDR2 reads FQNEAQ (reference sequence). The CDR3 has 14 residues. The V end lost 4 bases, the J end lost 11 bases, and 18 bases lay between the germline ends. The CDR3 DNA follows: TGTGCCAGCAGCTCGGGACCAGCAAAACGGGTTCAGTACTTC. Its protein is CASSSGPAKRVQYF.

The chain uses TRBV6-1 and TRBJ2-7; D gene uncertain. Germline CDR1 MNHNS, CDR2 SASEGT. Trimming removed 3 bases from V and 2 bases from J, with 14 bases in between. The CDR3 is 15 amino acids. CDR3 protein: CASSEIYGPTYEQYF. The CDR3 DNA reads TGTGCCAGCAGTGAGATTTATGGGCCTACCTACGAGCAGTACTTC.

The chain uses TRBV2 and TRBJ2-1; D gene uncertain. The ends were cut back, 3 bases at V and 3 bases at J, with 9 bases in the middle. Germline values: CDR1 SNHLY, CDR2 FYNNEI. The CDR3 contains 14 residues. This CDR3 is CASSEALVYNEQFF. The CDR3 DNA is TGTGCCAGCAGTGAGGCCTTAGTCTACAATGAGCAGTTCTTC.

The chain couples TRBV28 to TRBJ2-5, with TRBD2 matching 11 bases. The V gene's germline CDR1 is MDHEN and CDR2 SYDVKM. This CDR3 contains 20 residues. J lost 2 bases, V lost 7 bases, and 21 bases had no gene match. The DNA for the CDR3 is TGTGCCAGCACCGCAACCCGGGGGGCTAGCGGGAGGTACCCACAAGAGACCCAGTACTTC. This sequence encodes CASTATRGASGRYPQETQYF. The whole variable domain, remainder taken from reference TRBV28 and TRBJ2-5, is DVKVTQSSRYLVKRTGEKVFLECVQDMDHENMFWYRQDPGLGLRLIYFSYDVKMKEKGDIPEGYSVSREKKERFSLILESASTNQTSMYLCASTATRGASGRYPQETQYFGPGTRLLVL.

The chain joins TRBV12-2 to TRBJ2-1; the table calls TRBD1, which could not be checked here. TRBV12-2 constitutes a pseudogene. The CDR3 runs to 16 residues. The chain's CDR3 is CASRLETGLVYNEQFF. CDR3 DNA: TGTGCAAGTCGCTTAGAGACAGGACTTGTCTACAATGAGCAGTTCTTC.

The V and J genes are TRBV28 and TRBJ1-4; unclear D gene. Germline loops: CDR1 MDHEN, CDR2 SYDVKM. This CDR3 has 13 residues. The germline V and J ends were trimmed by 5 bases and 7 bases, with 11 bases remaining between them. As DNA, the CDR3 is TGTGCCAGCAGTCTCTACGGAATTGAAAAACTGTTTTTT. Protein sequence: CASSLYGIEKLFF. The full variable domain, rest sourced from reference TRBV28 and TRBJ1-4, is DVKVTQSSRYLVKRTGEKVFLECVQDMDHENMFWYRQDPGLGLRLIYFSYDVKMKEKGDIPEGYSVSREKKERFSLILESASTNQTSMYLCASSLYGIEKLFFGSGTQLSVL.

V and J are TRBV27 and TRBJ1-1, with no clear D. This CDR3 region has 13 residues. The germline V and J ends were trimmed by 5 bases and 0 bases, with 7 bases remaining between them. Germline V gives CDR1 MNHEY, CDR2 SMNVEV (reference sequence). As DNA, the CDR3 is TGTGCCAGCAGTCCGCAGATGAACACTGAAGCTTTCTTT. Its protein is CASSPQMNTEAFF.

Points on this clone: Other DNA sequences in this specimen translate into the identical CDR3. CDR3 coding DNA: TGCGCCAGCAGTGAGTCGTGGGGGGGCTACACCTTC. This codes for CASSESWGGYTF. The chain combines TRBV10-2 with TRBJ1-2; tentatively, D is TRBD1 (5 bases). Deletions cut 0 bases from V and 8 bases from J, with 7 bases between. The CDR3 sequence is 12 residues long. Germline CDR1 and CDR2: WSHSY and SAAADI.